Below are 2 T cell receptor beta chains sequenced from a single sample in a study of OX40 agonist ivuxolimab in advanced cancers. The protocol was immunoSEQ multiplex PCR, while the TCRdb copy is restricted to in-frame clones and leaves out a portion. The data hold 25,000 to 40,000 clones, with 70% to 90% observed a single time. The sample consisted of CD4+ or CD8+ T cells sorted from blood, taken in a trial of the OX40 agonist ivuxolimab. These TCRs come from an adult with an advanced solid tumor such as melanoma, head and neck, liver or kidney cancer.

The chain combines TRBV27 with TRBJ2-1; no clear D. V lost 10 bases and J lost 0, with 16 bases in between. The germline gives CDR1 MNHEY, CDR2 SMNVEV (reference sequence). There are 15 residues in the CDR3. The CDR3 sequence is CATAGRLSSYNEQFF. DNA for the CDR3: TGTGCCACTGCCGGCAGGCTAAGCTCCTACAATGAGCAGTTCTTC.

This chain links TRBV19 with TRBJ1-3; D is unresolved. CDR1 LNHDA and CDR2 SQIVND come from the germline V gene (reference sequence). The CDR3 extends over 14 amino acids. V lost 5 bases, J lost 0 bases, and 8 bases lay in between. CDR3 nucleotides: TGTGCCAGTAGTCCACCTCTCTCTGGAAACACCATATATTTT. As protein: CASSPPLSGNTIYF.